The sample holds a few counts of the clone carrying this T cell receptor beta chain. This entry comes from a study of CD4+ T cells in melanoma. Germline V gene data show CDR1 as SQVTM and CDR2 as ANQGSEA. Trimming stripped 4 bases from V and 0 bases from J, with 9 bases between. The CDR3 consists of 13 residues. The method was immunoSEQ multiplex PCR; TCRdb's version includes in-frame clones alone and lacks a portion of them. The table lists several thousand clones, around two thirds of them singletons. Sequenced input: cells from a culture (not recorded whether cultured in vitro). This chain links TRBV29-1 with TRBJ1-2; D ambiguous. This clonotype was sampled from a human donor with melanoma. CDR3 sequence reads: CSVVHEANYGYTF. The CDR3 DNA reads TGCAGCGTTGTACACGAAGCTAACTATGGCTACACCTTC.